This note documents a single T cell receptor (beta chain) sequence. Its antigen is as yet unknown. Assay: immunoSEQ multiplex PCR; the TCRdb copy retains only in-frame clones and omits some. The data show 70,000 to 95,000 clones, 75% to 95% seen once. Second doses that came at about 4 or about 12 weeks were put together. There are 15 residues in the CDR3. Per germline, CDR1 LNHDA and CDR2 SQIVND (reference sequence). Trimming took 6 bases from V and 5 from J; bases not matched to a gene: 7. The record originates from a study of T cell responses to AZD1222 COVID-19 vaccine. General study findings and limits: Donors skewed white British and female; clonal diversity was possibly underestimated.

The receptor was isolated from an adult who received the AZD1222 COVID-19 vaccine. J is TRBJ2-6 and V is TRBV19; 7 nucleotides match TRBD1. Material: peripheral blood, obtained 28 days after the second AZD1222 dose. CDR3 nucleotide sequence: TGTGCCAGTAGCACGACAGGGACCTGGGCCAACGTCCTGACTTTC. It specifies CASSTTGTWANVLTF.